This is a list of T cell receptor beta chains from one sample in a study of blood T cell repertoires in COVID-19. The method was immunoSEQ multiplex PCR; TCRdb's version includes in-frame clones alone and lacks a portion of them. Among roughly 73,000 clones listed, around 90% were seen once. The material sequenced was peripheral blood. These receptors all come from a human donor in a cohort sampled during active COVID-19. CDR3s include the opening cysteine and the closing phenylalanine or tryptophan.

v_call,j_call,cdr3_aa
TRBV5-1,TRBJ2-3,CASSSKLLAGVKDTQYF
TRBV28,TRBJ2-1,CASSSALGFPSGDPYNEQFF
TRBV5-1,TRBJ2-2,CASSSDRVNTGELFF
TRBV5-6,TRBJ2-2,CASSLASGELFF
TRBV2,TRBJ1-5,CATGPDSNQPQHF
TRBV4-1,TRBJ2-3,CASSQVISGNLRADTQYF
TRBV19,TRBJ1-6,CASSKSGTGRNYNSPLHF
TRBV10-3,TRBJ1-5,CASSIQEGSNQPQHF
TRBV28,TRBJ2-2,CASSDWAGELFF
TRBV12-3/TRBV12-4,TRBJ2-3,CASSFGGDTQYF
TRBV27,TRBJ2-2,CASSLRGAGGELFF
TRBV19,TRBJ2-7,CASSSGGVYEQYF
TRBV6-1,TRBJ1-6,CASSENLDSPRFSPLHF
TRBV2,TRBJ2-7,CASKETRYGYEQYF
TRBV20-1,TRBJ1-2,CSARRNNGYTF